This TCR beta chain was found in a study of OX40 agonist ivuxolimab in advanced cancers. About the study: An anti-OX40 (CD134) antibody with agonistic activity, ivuxolimab, was administered to patients. Hepatocellular carcinoma, melanoma, renal cell or head and neck cancer was diagnosed in the dose-escalation patients. The patients received ivuxolimab by intravenous route every 2 weeks at 0.01 to 10 mg/kg.

Unmatched junction bases numbered 8, after V lost 6 bases and J lost 0 bases. This CDR3 comprises 15 residues. Germline V gives CDR1 MNHEY, CDR2 SVGAGI. TCRdb's copy holds only in-frame clones and misses some; the assay was immunoSEQ multiplex PCR. The profile shows about 150,000 clones, about 92% of them singletons. This chain joins TRBV6-5 and TRBJ2-7; TRBD2 matches at 7 bases. The specimen was CD4+ or CD8+ T cells sorted from blood, collected in a trial of the OX40 agonist ivuxolimab. This sequence originates from an adult with an advanced solid tumor such as melanoma, head and neck, liver or kidney cancer. CDR3 DNA: TGTGCCAGCAGAAAAGCTAGCGGTCCCTCCTACGAGCAGTACTTC. Its translation is CASRKASGPSYEQYF.